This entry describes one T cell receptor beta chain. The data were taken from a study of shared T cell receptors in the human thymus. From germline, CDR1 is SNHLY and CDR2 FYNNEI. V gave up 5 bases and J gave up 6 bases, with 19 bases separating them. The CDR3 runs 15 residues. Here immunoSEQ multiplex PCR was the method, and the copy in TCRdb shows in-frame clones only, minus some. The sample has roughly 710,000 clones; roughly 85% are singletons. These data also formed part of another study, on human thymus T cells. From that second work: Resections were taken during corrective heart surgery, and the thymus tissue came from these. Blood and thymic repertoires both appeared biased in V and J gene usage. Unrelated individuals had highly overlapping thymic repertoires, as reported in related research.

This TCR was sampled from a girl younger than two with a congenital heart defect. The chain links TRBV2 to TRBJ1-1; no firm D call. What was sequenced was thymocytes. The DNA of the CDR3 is TGTGCCAGCAGTCTTCGACGCCTCGGGATTGCTGAAGCTTTCTTT. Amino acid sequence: CASSLRRLGIAEAFF.